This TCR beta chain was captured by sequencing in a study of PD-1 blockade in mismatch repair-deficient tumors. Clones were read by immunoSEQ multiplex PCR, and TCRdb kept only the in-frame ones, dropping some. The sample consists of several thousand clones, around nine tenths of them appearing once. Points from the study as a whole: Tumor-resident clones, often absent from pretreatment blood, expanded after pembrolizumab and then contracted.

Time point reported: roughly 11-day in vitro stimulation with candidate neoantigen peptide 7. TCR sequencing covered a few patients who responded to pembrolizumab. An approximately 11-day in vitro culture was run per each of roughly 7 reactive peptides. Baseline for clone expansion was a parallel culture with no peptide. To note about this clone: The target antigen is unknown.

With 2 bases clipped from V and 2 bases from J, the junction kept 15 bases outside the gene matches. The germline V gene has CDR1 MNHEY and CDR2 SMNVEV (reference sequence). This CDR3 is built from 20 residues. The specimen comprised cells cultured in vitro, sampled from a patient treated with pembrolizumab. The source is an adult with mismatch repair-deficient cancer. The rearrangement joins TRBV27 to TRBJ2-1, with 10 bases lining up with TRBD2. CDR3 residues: CASSLRRGITSGKPYNEQFF. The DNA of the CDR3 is TGTGCCAGCAGTTTAAGAAGAGGGATTACTAGCGGGAAGCCCTACAATGAGCAGTTCTTC.